Listed here is a single T cell receptor (beta chain). The antigen remains undetermined. The record originates from a study of T cells in localized non-small cell lung cancer. CDR3 length: 15 amino acids. CDR1 is SQVTM, CDR2 ANQGSEA, per germline. The J segment lost 5 bases and the V segment lost 6 bases, leaving 9 bases of the junction unmatched. Findings of the study overall: There was higher T cell clonality in uninvolved adjacent lung than in tumor, and it was highest there.

The repertoire was sequenced with immunoSEQ multiplex PCR; TCRdb's copy has only in-frame clones and lacks some. The table has thousands of clones, approximately 20% seen once. The chain recombines TRBV29-1 with TRBJ1-5; 11 bases line up with TRBD1. The sequencing used normal lung tissue next to the tumor, collected before any cancer treatment. This clonotype was obtained from a woman aged 40-69 years with stage I lung adenocarcinoma. The CDR3 DNA reads as TGCAGCGTCGGGGGACAGGGGGAAAGGGATCAGCCCCAGCATTTT. Translated, it gives CSVGGQGERDQPQHF. Full variable domain (outside the CDR3, taken from reference TRBV29-1 and TRBJ1-5): SAVISQKPSRDICQRGTSLTIQCQVDSQVTMMFWYRQQPGQSLTLIATANQGSEATYESGFVIDKFPISRPNLTFSTLTVSNMSPEDSSIYLCSVGGQGERDQPQHFGDGTRLSIL.